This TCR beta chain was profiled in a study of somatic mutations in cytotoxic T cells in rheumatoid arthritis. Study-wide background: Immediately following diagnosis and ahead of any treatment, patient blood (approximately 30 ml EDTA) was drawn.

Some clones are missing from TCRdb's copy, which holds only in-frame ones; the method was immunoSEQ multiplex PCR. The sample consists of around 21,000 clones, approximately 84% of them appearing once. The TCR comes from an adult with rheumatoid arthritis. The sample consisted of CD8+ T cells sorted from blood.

This chain's CDR3 is CASSFGLAGSAYEQYF. Here the CDR3 DNA reads TGTGCCAGCAGTTTCGGCCTAGCGGGCTCAGCCTACGAGCAGTACTTC. The chain has TRBV27 and TRBJ2-7, with 8 positions matching TRBD2. With V trimmed by 3 bases and J by 2 bases, 9 bases remained unmatched. Germline CDR1 and CDR2: MNHEY and SMNVEV (reference sequence). This CDR3 contains 16 residues.